The 14 T cell receptor beta chains in this list originate from one sample, sequenced in a study of Graves' ophthalmopathy and Graves' hyperthyroidism. The authors amplified TCR beta CDR3 regions, and they did so from RNA transcripts for repertoire sequencing. HTBI-primed first-round RT-PCR preceded second-round multiplex PCR. In TCRdb, the multiplex PCR reads were re-called with MiXCR into one record per CDR3 protein. The table lists almost 750,000 distinct CDR3 sequences, around 40% of them singletons. Sequencing input: peripheral blood. Source of these receptors: an adult man with Graves' ophthalmopathy.

A word on this clonotype: The junction shows a germline mismatch at one end, possibly a read error. The DNA for the CDR3 is TGTGCCAGCAGCTTGGACAGGCTCATGAACACTGAAGCTTTC. The encoded protein is CASSLDRLMNTEAF. This chain connects TRBV7-9 to TRBJ2-6; 7 positions match TRBD1. The germline CDR1 and CDR2 sequences are SEHNR and FQNEAQ (reference sequence). The CDR3 is 14 amino acids.

This clonotype was observed a few times. The chain is built from TRBV29-1 and TRBJ2-2, with D tentatively TRBD2 (5 bases). Germline V gives CDR1 SQVTM, CDR2 ANQGSEA. This CDR3 region has 12 residues. Trimming shortened V by 6 bases and J by 5 bases, and 10 bases separated the two germline ends. The CDR3 loop reads CSVQTGTGELFF. Here the CDR3 DNA reads TGCAGCGTCCAAACGGGGACCGGGGAGCTGTTTTTT.

Notes on this clonotype: The junction departs from the called germline gene at one end, perhaps through a read error. The chain couples TRBV20-1 to TRBJ1-5; TRBD1 aligns across 10 bases. From germline, CDR1 is DFQATT and CDR2 SNEGSKA (reference sequence). The CDR3 runs 15 residues. CDR3 coding DNA: TGCAGTGCGAGAGCGCCGGGACAGGGGTATCAGCCCCAGCATTTT. This translates into CSARAPGQGYQPQHF.

The V and J genes are TRBV4-1 and TRBJ1-2; D is uncertain. Deletions cut 0 bases from V and 5 bases from J, with 16 bases between. The CDR3 extends over 16 amino acids. Germline lookup yields CDR1 MGHRA and CDR2 YSYEKL. The CDR3: CASSQDLAALIYGYTF. CDR3 DNA sequence: TGCGCCAGCAGCCAAGATCTGGCAGCTCTGATTTATGGCTACACCTTC.

In this sample, this clonotype turned up many times. V is TRBV24-1 and J is TRBJ2-5, with 14 bases identical to TRBD2. Unmatched junction bases numbered 7, after V lost 3 bases and J lost 14 bases. The CDR3 length is 14 residues. Germline CDR1 reads KGHDR; CDR2 reads SFDVKD. Here the CDR3 DNA reads TGTGCCACCAGTGATCCACCCGGGACTAGCGGGAGATACTTC. Protein product: CATSDPPGTSGRYF.

This clonotype was seen repeatedly, ten times or more. J is TRBJ1-2 and V is TRBV15; D is possibly TRBD1 (5 bases). This CDR3 is 15 amino acids long. The germline V and J ends were trimmed by 0 bases and 2 bases, with 10 bases remaining between them. Germline lookup yields CDR1 LNHNV and CDR2 YYDKDF (reference sequence). CDR3 region: CATSRDPGPNYGYTF. The CDR3, as DNA: TGTGCCACCAGCAGAGATCCGGGGCCGAACTATGGCTACACCTTC.

This clonotype has more than one count but fewer than ten. This chain links TRBV25-1 with TRBJ2-2; TRBD1 matches at 12 bases. CDR1 and CDR2 (germline): MGHDK, SYGVNS. CDR3 length: 16 residues. Trimming cost V 6 bases and J 6 bases; bases outside gene matches: 8. The DNA of the CDR3 is TGTGCCAGCAGCCCACCGGGACAGGGGGCATCCGGGGAGCTGTTTTTT. It codes for CASSPPGQGASGELFF.

The V gene is TRBV7-9, the J gene TRBJ1-4; TRBD1 is a possible D gene (5 bases). Trimming pared 5 bases from V and 1 base from J, leaving 8 bases between. Germline V lookup: CDR1 SEHNR, CDR2 FQNEAQ (reference sequence). The CDR3 is made up of 14 amino acids. CDR3 amino acids: CASSMGGTNEKLFF. The CDR3 nucleotides read TGTGCCAGCAGCATGGGGGGAACTAATGAAAAACTGTTTTTT.

The genes are TRBV10-3 and TRBJ2-5; the match to TRBD1 covers 7 bases. CDR1 and CDR2 (germline): ENHRY, SYGVKD. Trimming removed 10 bases from V and 5 bases from J; junction bases left unmatched: 19. CDR3 length: 16 residues. The CDR3 loop is CASNIQSTGAAETQYF. The CDR3 DNA reads TGTGCCAGCAACATACAATCCACAGGGGCGGCGGAGACCCAGTACTTC.

A few counts support this clonotype. This chain joins TRBV2 and TRBJ2-7, with 12 positions matching TRBD1. CDR1 and CDR2 from the germline V gene are SNHLY and FYNNEI. CDR3 length: 15 amino acids. Unmatched junction bases numbered 11, after V lost 5 bases and J lost 9 bases. CDR3 sequence: CASSTTGTGGASQYF. CDR3 nucleotides: TGTGCCAGCAGTACCACCGGGACAGGGGGCGCGTCGCAGTACTTC.

The chain uses TRBV5-1 and TRBJ1-6, with 8 bases lining up with TRBD1. Looked up from germline, CDR1 is SGHRS and CDR2 is YFSETQ. The CDR3 totals 15 residues. With V trimmed by 4 bases and J by 9 bases, 9 bases remained unmatched. CDR3 amino acids: CASSTMQGAGSPLHF. Written as DNA, the CDR3 is TGCGCCAGCAGCACAATGCAGGGGGCCGGTTCACCCCTCCACTTT.

The chain joins TRBV11-1 to TRBJ1-2, with a weak D call TRBD1 (6 bases). The CDR3 loop spans 17 amino acids. CDR1 is SGHAT, CDR2 FQDESV, per germline (reference sequence). V lost 1 base, J lost 2 bases, and 17 bases lay in between. As DNA, the CDR3 is TGTGCCAGCAGCTTAGGTGCTAGTATCGGGACAAACTATGGCTACACCTTC. It translates to CASSLGASIGTNYGYTF.

There are a few counts of this clonotype. This chain joins TRBV20-1 and TRBJ2-7; tentatively, D is TRBD1 (6 bases). Germline V gives CDR1 DFQATT, CDR2 SNEGSKA (reference sequence). The V end was cut by 3 bases, the J end by 0 bases, with 15 bases between. The CDR3 is 15 amino acids. CDR3 residues: CSARYTRDTSYEQYF. The CDR3 DNA is TGCAGTGCTAGGTATACCCGGGACACCTCCTACGAGCAGTACTTC.

CDR3 sequence: CASGEGVTGELFF. The CDR3 bases are TGTGCCAGCGGGGAGGGTGTCACCGGGGAGCTGTTTTTT. The V call is TRBV25-1, the J call TRBJ2-2; 7 nucleotides match TRBD2. J was trimmed by 4 bases and V by 8 bases; bases with no gene match: 4. Germline loops: CDR1 MGHDK, CDR2 SYGVNS. The CDR3 runs 13 residues.